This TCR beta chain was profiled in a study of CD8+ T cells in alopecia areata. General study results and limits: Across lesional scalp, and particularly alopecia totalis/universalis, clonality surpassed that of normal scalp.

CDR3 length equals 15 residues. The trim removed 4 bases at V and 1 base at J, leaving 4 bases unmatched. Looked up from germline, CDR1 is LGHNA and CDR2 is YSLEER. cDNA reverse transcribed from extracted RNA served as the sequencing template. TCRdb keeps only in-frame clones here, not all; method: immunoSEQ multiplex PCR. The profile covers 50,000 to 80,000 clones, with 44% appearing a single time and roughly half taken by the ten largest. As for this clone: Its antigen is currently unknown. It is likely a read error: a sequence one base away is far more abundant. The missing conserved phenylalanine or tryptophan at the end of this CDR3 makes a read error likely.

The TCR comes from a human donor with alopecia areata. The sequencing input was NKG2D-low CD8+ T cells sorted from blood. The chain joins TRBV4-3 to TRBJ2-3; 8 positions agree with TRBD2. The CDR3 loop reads CASSPSGGGTDTQYL. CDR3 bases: TGCGCCAGCAGCCCCTCGGGGGGGGGCACAGATACGCAGTATCTT.